The rows below give T cell receptor beta chains drawn from one sample of a study of blood T cell repertoires in COVID-19. Produced via immunoSEQ multiplex PCR; TCRdb's table is partial and in-frame only. The sample has about 270,000 clones, around 93% seen once. Source material: PBMCs or T cells enriched from blood (not recorded which). These receptors were taken from a man aged 40-49 years who had been exposed to COVID-19. Both conserved end residues are part of each CDR3. D genes are given only for firm matches. Some rows have no size entry. The others give once, few or many, or a class for an expanded clone.

d_call | cdr3_length | j_call | clone_size | v_call | cdr3_nt | cdr3_aa
TRBD1 | 17 | TRBJ2-3 | NA | TRBV9 | TGTGCCAGCAGCGTAGCCCAGACAGGGATAGGAACAGATACGCAGTATTTT | CASSVAQTGIGTDTQYF
TRBD2 | 15 | TRBJ2-5 | few | TRBV6-4 | TGTGCCAGCAGTGAGGTAGCGGGAGGAACGGAGACCCAGTACTTC | CASSEVAGGTETQYF
NA | 15 | TRBJ1-5 | NA | TRBV28 | TGTGCCAGCAGTTTAGAGGGGCAGACTAGTCAGCCCCAGCATTTT | CASSLEGQTSQPQHF
NA | 15 | TRBJ2-7 | NA | TRBV6-5 | TGTGCCAGCACCAGGACAGTCGTAGAGTCCTACGAGCAGTACTTC | CASTRTVVESYEQYF
TRBD1 | 14 | TRBJ1-3 | NA | TRBV7-9 | TGTGCCAGCAGCACCGACAGGGGCGGAAACACCATATATTTT | CASSTDRGGNTIYF
TRBD1 | 17 | TRBJ2-1 | NA | TRBV13 | TGTGCCAGCAGCTTTTTACGTGGTGAGGCAGGGGGCTATGAGCAGTTCTTC | CASSFLRGEAGGYEQFF
TRBD2 | 15 | TRBJ2-1 | NA | TRBV7-9 | TGTGCCAGCAGATATATTAGCGGGGTTTACAATGAGCAGTTCTTC | CASRYISGVYNEQFF
NA | 16 | TRBJ2-2 | NA | TRBV9 | TGTGCCAGCAGCGCCCGCGGTGAGGTGAACACCGGGGAGCTGTTTTTT | CASSARGEVNTGELFF
TRBD2 | 16 | TRBJ2-1 | once | TRBV28 | TGTGCCAGCAGGGGGAAATCCGGGACTACATACAATGAGCAGTTCTTC | CASRGKSGTTYNEQFF
NA | 15 | TRBJ1-6 | NA | TRBV18 | TGTGCCAGCTCACCAGGCAGGGGAATTAATTCACCCCTCCACTTT | CASSPGRGINSPLHF
TRBD2 | 14 | TRBJ2-7 | few | TRBV3-1/TRBV3-2 | TGTGCCAGCAGCCAGGGTATAGCGGGTACCAAGCAGTACTTC | CASSQGIAGTKQYF
TRBD2 | 14 | TRBJ2-3 | NA | TRBV27 | TGTGCCAGCAGTTTATTGGGAGGGGTCGATACGCAGTATTTT | CASSLLGGVDTQYF
NA | 14 | TRBJ1-5 | NA | TRBV28 | TGTGGCTCCGCGCCCCCAGGGGGCAATCAGCCCCAGCATTTT | CGSAPPGGNQPQHF
NA | 15 | TRBJ2-1 | NA | TRBV25-1 | TGTGCCAGCAGTGAAGAGGGAGCCTTCTACAATGAGCAGTTCTTC | CASSEEGAFYNEQFF
NA | 10 | TRBJ1-5 | NA | TRBV19 | TGTGCCAGAGGAGGGCAGCCCCAGCATTTT | CARGGQPQHF
NA | 12 | TRBJ2-1 | NA | TRBV27 | TGTGCCAGCAGCACAGGGTACAATGAGCAGTTCTTC | CASSTGYNEQFF
TRBD1 | 17 | TRBJ2-7 | NA | TRBV28 | TGTGCCAGCAGTCTAACACCCTTGGACAGGGGCTCCTACGAGCAGTACTTC | CASSLTPLDRGSYEQYF
NA | 16 | TRBJ1-5 | NA | TRBV21-1 | TGTGCCAGCAGCAAAGGGGGCGGCGGAGAGCATCAGCCCCAGCATTTT | CASSKGGGGEHQPQHF
NA | 15 | TRBJ1-6 | NA | TRBV18 | TGTGCCAGCTCACCGACTGGGAGTAATAATTCACCCCTCCACTTT | CASSPTGSNNSPLHF